These 17 T cell receptor beta chains came from one sample sequenced in a study of blood T cell repertoires in COVID-19. The assay was immunoSEQ multiplex PCR, and TCRdb's table has in-frame clones only and misses some. The sample lists around 140,000 clones; about nine tenths were seen once. The sequenced material came from PBMCs or T cells enriched from blood (not recorded which). All receptors derive from a man over 45 who had recovered from COVID-19.

The V call is TRBV7-9, the J call TRBJ1-2, with a possible D match to TRBD1 (6 bases). V was cut by 0 bases and J by 4 bases, with 18 bases left in between. This CDR3 has 17 residues. Per germline, CDR1 SEHNR and CDR2 FQNEAQ (reference sequence). CDR3 nucleotide sequence: TGTGCCAGCAGCTTAGCGAGAAGGGGGGGCGCGACCTATGGCTACACCTTC. Amino acid sequence: CASSLARRGGATYGYTF.

V and J are TRBV4-2 and TRBJ1-2; 7 nucleotides match TRBD1. This CDR3 is 14 amino acids long. Germline V gene data show CDR1 as LGHNA and CDR2 as YNFKEQ. Unmatched junction bases numbered 6, after V lost 0 bases and J lost 8 bases. The CDR3 sequence: CASSQEDRAGGYTF. In nucleotides, the CDR3 is TGTGCCAGCAGCCAAGAAGACAGGGCCGGGGGCTACACCTTC.

This chain uses TRBV7-2 with TRBJ2-1; 8 bases are shared with TRBD1. Germline V gene sequence: CDR1 SGHTA, CDR2 FQGNSA. The V segment lost 4 bases and the J segment 9 bases; nucleotides outside the gene matches: 11. The CDR3 is 15 residues long. The CDR3 loop is CASSYQAGTGIEQFF. CDR3 DNA: TGTGCCAGCAGCTATCAAGCCGGGACAGGCATTGAGCAGTTCTTC.

The V call is TRBV18, the J call TRBJ1-1; tentatively, D is TRBD1 (6 bases). The CDR3 extends over 15 amino acids. V lost 3 bases, J lost 0 bases, and 11 bases lay in between. CDR1 and CDR2 from the germline V gene are KGHSH and LQKENI. Here the CDR3 reads CASSPQGQMNTEAFF. Written as DNA, the CDR3 is TGTGCCAGCTCACCGCAGGGACAAATGAACACTGAAGCTTTCTTT. Complete variable domain (other parts from reference TRBV18 and TRBJ1-1): NAGVMQNPRHLVRRRGQEARLRCSPMKGHSHVYWYRQLPEEGLKFMVYLQKENIIDESGMPKERFSAEFPKEGPSILRIQQVVRGDSAAYFCASSPQGQMNTEAFFGQGTRLTVV.

The chain uses TRBV29-1 and TRBJ1-3; no firm D call. Germline V gene sequence: CDR1 SQVTM, CDR2 ANQGSEA. V dropped 3 bases and J dropped 4 bases, with 7 bases sitting between them. CDR3 size: 12 residues. The CDR3 reads CSVEGSGNTIYF. As DNA, the CDR3 is TGCAGCGTTGAGGGCTCGGGAAACACCATATATTTT.

Regarding this clone: One end of the junction is discordant with germline, which a read error may explain. This chain joins TRBV5-1 and TRBJ1-1; 8 positions agree with TRBD1. This CDR3 spans 14 amino acids. CDR1 and CDR2 (germline): SGHRS, YFSETQ. This CDR3 reads CASSGQGLNTEAFF. CDR3 coding DNA: TGCGCCAGCAGCGGACAGGGATTGAATACTGAAGCTTTCTTT.

The sample holds one count of this clone. The chain recombines TRBV28 with TRBJ2-6; 11 bases are a match to TRBD1. The CDR3 sequence is 18 residues long. Germline CDR1 is MDHEN and CDR2 is SYDVKM. The ends lost 5 bases at V and 9 bases at J; junction bases unmatched: 15. Here the CDR3 reads CASSTWTGGMLRGNVLTF. The CDR3 DNA reads TGTGCCAGCAGTACCTGGACAGGGGGCATGTTGAGGGGCAACGTCCTGACTTTC.

CDR3 protein: CASSLAGTFYNEQFF. The CDR3 DNA follows: TGTGCCAGCAGCTTAGCCGGGACTTTCTACAATGAGCAGTTCTTC. This chain uses TRBV7-9 with TRBJ2-1; the D gene is possibly TRBD2 (6 bases). The germline gives CDR1 SEHNR, CDR2 FQNEAQ (reference sequence). The length of the CDR3 is 15 residues. V was cut by 0 bases and J by 3 bases, with 9 bases left in between.

The chain is built from TRBV19 and TRBJ2-3; a weak D match, TRBD2 (6 bases). The ends were cut back, 7 bases at V and 3 bases at J, with 14 bases in the middle. Germline assignment: CDR1 LNHDA and CDR2 SQIVND (reference sequence). CDR3 length equals 14 residues. CDR3 region: CASTSRGRTDTQYF. DNA of the CDR3: TGTGCCAGTACCTCCCGGGGGAGGACAGATACGCAGTATTTT. The entire variable domain, with the rest obtained from reference TRBV19 and TRBJ2-3, is as follows: DGGITQSPKYLFRKEGQNVTLSCEQNLNHDAMYWYRQDPGQGLRLIYYSQIVNDFQKGDIAEGYSVSREKKESFPLTVTSAQKNPTAFYLCASTSRGRTDTQYFGPGTRLTVL.

V and J are TRBV7-2 and TRBJ1-6, with TRBD1 matching over 7 bases. The V gene's germline CDR1 is SGHTA and CDR2 FQGNSA. The CDR3 runs 13 residues. The V gene end was trimmed by 6 bases and the J gene end by 10 bases; junction bases not matched to a gene: 6. CDR3 region: CASRYTGDSPLHF. The CDR3 DNA is TGTGCCAGCAGATATACAGGGGACTCACCCCTCCACTTT.

The chain employs TRBV7-8 and TRBJ1-5, with D possibly TRBD1 on 6 matching bases. From germline, CDR1 is SGHVS and CDR2 FQNEAQ. Trimming cost V 1 base and J 4 bases, with 14 bases left between them. CDR3 length: 16 residues. The CDR3 coding sequence is TGTGCCAGCAGCTTAGACTCTGGACAGCAAAATCAGCCCCAGCATTTT. It encodes CASSLDSGQQNQPQHF.

J is TRBJ2-7 and V is TRBV29-1; 10 bases align to TRBD1. V was pared by 7 bases and J by 2 bases, with 8 bases of the junction left unmatched. The CDR3 contains 14 residues. Germline CDR1 and CDR2: SQVTM and ANQGSEA. CDR3 nucleotide sequence: TGCAGCGCTGGCCGGGACAGGGGTACCTACGAGCAGTACTTC. Protein sequence: CSAGRDRGTYEQYF.

CDR3 loop: CASSLGASRPTDTQYF. CDR3 coding DNA: TGTGCCAGCAGTTTGGGGGCTTCTCGTCCCACAGATACGCAGTATTTT. V is TRBV28 and J is TRBJ2-3; D is perhaps TRBD1 (6 bases). The CDR3 has 16 amino acids. In germline, CDR1 is MDHEN, CDR2 SYDVKM. The V end lost 3 bases, the J end lost 2 bases, and 15 bases lay between the germline ends.

In its sample, this clone was seen a few times. The chain uses TRBV6-6 and TRBJ2-7; 8 bases are shared with TRBD2. From germline, CDR1 is MNHNY and CDR2 SVGAGI (reference sequence). This CDR3 spans 16 amino acids. V shed 2 bases and J 4 bases; nucleotides not matched to a gene: 10. The CDR3 DNA reads as TGTGCCAGCAGTTACCCCTCCTTAGCGGGACTTTACGAGCAGTACTTC. This encodes CASSYPSLAGLYEQYF.

The rearrangement links TRBV7-2 to TRBJ2-1, with D possibly matching TRBD2 (5 bases). Germline V gene sequence: CDR1 SGHTA, CDR2 FQGNSA. V lost 6 bases and J 8 bases, leaving 11 bases between the germline ends. This CDR3 comprises 12 residues. CDR3 residues: CASSTTTHEQFF. The CDR3, as DNA: TGTGCCAGCAGTACGACTACCCATGAGCAGTTCTTC. Full variable domain (remainder filled in from reference TRBV7-2 and TRBJ2-1): GAGVSQSPSNKVTEKGKDVELRCDPISGHTALYWYRQSLGQGLEFLIYFQGNSAPDKSGLPSDRFSAERTGGSVSTLTIQRTQQEDSAVYLCASSTTTHEQFFGPGTRLTVL.

CDR3 loop: CASSTGTGYDEQYF. CDR3 nucleotide sequence: TGTGCCAGCAGTACCGGGACAGGGTACGACGAGCAGTACTTC. The chain links TRBV6-2 or TRBV6-3 to TRBJ2-7; 9 nucleotides align to TRBD1. This CDR3 has 14 residues. Germline V CDR1 and CDR2: MNHEY, SVGEGT. V shed 5 bases, J shed 5 bases, and the junction held 7 bases outside the gene matches.

J is TRBJ2-1 and V is TRBV11-3; weak D call: TRBD2 (6 bases). Trimming cost V 2 bases and J 6 bases, with 17 bases left between them. This CDR3 has 16 amino acids. Germline V gene lookup returns CDR1 SGHNT and CDR2 YENEEA. CDR3 nucleotides: TGTGCCAGCAGCTTAATGGTGACCGGGAGCCTCAATGAGCAGTTCTTC. Translated: CASSLMVTGSLNEQFF. Filled out from reference TRBV11-3 and TRBJ2-1, the complete variable domain reads EAGVVQSPRYKIIEKKQPVAFWCNPISGHNTLYWYLQNLGQGPELLIRYENEEAVDDSQLPKDRFSAERLKGVDSTLKIQPAELGDSAVYLCASSLMVTGSLNEQFFGPGTRLTVL.